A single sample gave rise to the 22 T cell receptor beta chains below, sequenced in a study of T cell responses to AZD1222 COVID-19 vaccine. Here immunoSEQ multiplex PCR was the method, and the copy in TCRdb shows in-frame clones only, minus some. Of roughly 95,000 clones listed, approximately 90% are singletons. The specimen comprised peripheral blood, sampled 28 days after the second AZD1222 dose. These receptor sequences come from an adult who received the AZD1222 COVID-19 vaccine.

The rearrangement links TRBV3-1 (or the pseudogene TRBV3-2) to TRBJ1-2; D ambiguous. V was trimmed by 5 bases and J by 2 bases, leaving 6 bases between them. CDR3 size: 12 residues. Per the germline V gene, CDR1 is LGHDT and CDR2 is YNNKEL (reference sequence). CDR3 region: CASSSTNYGYTF. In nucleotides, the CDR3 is TGTGCCAGCAGCAGCACAAACTATGGCTACACCTTC.

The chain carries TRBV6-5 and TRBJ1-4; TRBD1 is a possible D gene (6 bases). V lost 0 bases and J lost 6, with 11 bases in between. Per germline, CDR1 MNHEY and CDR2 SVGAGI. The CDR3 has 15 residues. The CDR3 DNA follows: TGTGCCAGCAGTTACTCGATAGGGGGGGATGAAAAACTGTTTTTT. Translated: CASSYSIGGDEKLFF.

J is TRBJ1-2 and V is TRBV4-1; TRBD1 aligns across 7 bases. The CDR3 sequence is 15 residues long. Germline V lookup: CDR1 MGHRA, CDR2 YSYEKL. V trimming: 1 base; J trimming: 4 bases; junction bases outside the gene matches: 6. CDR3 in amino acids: CASSQAEQGFYGYTF. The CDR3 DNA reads TGCGCCAGCAGCCAAGCGGAACAGGGGTTCTATGGCTACACCTTC.

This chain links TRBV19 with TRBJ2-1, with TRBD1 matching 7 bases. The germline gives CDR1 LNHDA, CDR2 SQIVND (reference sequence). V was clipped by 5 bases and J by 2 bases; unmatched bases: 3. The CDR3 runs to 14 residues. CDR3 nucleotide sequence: TGTGCCAGTAGTTCGGGACAGACCTACAATGAGCAGTTCTTC. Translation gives CASSSGQTYNEQFF.

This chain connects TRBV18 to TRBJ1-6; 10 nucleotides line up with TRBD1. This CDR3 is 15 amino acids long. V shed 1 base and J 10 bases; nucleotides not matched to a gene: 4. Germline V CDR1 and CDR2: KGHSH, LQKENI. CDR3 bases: TGTGCCAGCTCACCACTGGACAGGGGGAACTCACCCCTCCACTTT. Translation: CASSPLDRGNSPLHF.

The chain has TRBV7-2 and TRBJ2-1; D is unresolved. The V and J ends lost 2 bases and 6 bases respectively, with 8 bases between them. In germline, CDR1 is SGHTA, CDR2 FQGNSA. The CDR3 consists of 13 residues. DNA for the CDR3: TGTGCCAGCAGCTTACAACCGTTCAATGAGCAGTTCTTC. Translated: CASSLQPFNEQFF.

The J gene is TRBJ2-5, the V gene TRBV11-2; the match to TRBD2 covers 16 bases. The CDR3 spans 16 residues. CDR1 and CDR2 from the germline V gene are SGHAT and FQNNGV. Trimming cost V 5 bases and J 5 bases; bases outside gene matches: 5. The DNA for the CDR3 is TGTGCCAGCAGCACGGGACTAGCGGGGGGGGTGGAGACCCAGTACTTC. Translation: CASSTGLAGGVETQYF.

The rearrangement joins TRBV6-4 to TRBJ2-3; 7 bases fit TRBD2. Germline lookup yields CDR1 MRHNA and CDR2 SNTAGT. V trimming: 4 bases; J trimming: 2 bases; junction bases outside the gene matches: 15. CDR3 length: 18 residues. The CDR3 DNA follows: TGTGCCAGCAGTGTGGCCCCGCTCGGCGGGGGACTCACAGATACGCAGTATTTT. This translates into CASSVAPLGGGLTDTQYF.

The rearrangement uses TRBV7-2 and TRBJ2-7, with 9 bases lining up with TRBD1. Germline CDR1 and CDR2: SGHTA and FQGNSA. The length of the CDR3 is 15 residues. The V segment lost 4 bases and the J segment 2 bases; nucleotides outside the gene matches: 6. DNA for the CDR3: TGTGCCAGCAGCTCGCAGGGACAGGGAACCTACGAGCAGTACTTC. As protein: CASSSQGQGTYEQYF.

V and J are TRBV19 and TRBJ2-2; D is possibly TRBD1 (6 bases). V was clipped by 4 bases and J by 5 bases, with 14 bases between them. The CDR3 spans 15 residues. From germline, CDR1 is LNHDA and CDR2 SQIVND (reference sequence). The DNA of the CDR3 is TGTGCCAGTAGTAACAGGGATCGGGTAACCGGGGAGCTGTTTTTT. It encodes CASSNRDRVTGELFF.

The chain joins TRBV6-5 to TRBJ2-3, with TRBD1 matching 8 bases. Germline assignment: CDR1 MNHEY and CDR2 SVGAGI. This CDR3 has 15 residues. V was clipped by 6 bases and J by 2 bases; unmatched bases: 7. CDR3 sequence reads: CASSRYQGATDTQYF. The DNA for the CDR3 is TGTGCCAGCAGCAGATACCAGGGGGCCACAGATACGCAGTATTTT.

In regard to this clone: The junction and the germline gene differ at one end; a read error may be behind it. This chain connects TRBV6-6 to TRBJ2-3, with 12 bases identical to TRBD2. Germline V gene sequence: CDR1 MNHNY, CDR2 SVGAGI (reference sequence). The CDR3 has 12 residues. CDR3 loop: CASRTTSGGPVF. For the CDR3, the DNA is TGTGCCAGCAGAACGACTAGCGGGGGACCGGTATTT.

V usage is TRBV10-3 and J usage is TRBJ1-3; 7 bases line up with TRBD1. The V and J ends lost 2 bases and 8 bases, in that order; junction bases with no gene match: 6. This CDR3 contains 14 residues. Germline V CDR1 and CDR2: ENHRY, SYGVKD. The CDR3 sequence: CAISEPGQRYTIYF. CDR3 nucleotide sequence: TGTGCCATCAGTGAGCCGGGACAGAGATACACCATATATTTT.

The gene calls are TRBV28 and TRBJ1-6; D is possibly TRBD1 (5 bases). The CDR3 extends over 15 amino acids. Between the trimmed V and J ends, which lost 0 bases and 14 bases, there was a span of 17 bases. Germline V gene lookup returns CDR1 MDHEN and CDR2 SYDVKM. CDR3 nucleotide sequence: TGTGCCAGCAGTTTATGGGCTCTACAGACAGTCACCCTCCACTTT. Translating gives CASSLWALQTVTLHF. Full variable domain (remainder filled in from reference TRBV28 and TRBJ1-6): DVKVTQSSRYLVKRTGEKVFLECVQDMDHENMFWYRQDPGLGLRLIYFSYDVKMKEKGDIPEGYSVSREKKERFSLILESASTNQTSMYLCASSLWALQTVTLHFGNGTRLTVT.

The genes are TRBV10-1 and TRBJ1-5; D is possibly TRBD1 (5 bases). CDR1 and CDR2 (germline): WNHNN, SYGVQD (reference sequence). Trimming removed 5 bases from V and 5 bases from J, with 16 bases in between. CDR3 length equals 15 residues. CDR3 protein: CASSPGGGNDQPQHF. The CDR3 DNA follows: TGCGCCAGCAGTCCCGGTGGGGGGAACGATCAGCCCCAGCATTTT.

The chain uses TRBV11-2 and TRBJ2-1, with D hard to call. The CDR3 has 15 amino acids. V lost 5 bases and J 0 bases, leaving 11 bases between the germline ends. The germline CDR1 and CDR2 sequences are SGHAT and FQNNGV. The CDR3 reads CASSQQLSSYNEQFF. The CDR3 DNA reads TGTGCCAGCAGCCAACAGCTTTCCTCCTACAATGAGCAGTTCTTC.

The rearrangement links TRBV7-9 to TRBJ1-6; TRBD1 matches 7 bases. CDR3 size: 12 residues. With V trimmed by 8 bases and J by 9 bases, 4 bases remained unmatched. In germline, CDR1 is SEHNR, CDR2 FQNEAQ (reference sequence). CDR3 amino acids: CASARTGSPLHF. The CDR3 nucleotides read TGTGCCAGCGCCAGGACAGGTTCACCCCTCCACTTT.

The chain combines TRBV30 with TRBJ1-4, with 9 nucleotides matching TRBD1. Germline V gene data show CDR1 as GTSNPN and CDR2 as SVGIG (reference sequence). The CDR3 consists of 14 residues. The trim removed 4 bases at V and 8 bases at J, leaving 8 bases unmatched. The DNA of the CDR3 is TGTGCCTGGATAAAACAGGGGGCAGGAGAAAAACTGTTTTTT. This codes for CAWIKQGAGEKLFF.

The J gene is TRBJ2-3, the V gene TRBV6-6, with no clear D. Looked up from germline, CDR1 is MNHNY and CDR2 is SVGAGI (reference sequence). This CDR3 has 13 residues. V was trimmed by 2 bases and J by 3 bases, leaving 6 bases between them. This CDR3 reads CASSYDRTDTQYF. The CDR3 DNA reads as TGTGCCAGCAGTTACGATCGTACAGATACGCAGTATTTT.

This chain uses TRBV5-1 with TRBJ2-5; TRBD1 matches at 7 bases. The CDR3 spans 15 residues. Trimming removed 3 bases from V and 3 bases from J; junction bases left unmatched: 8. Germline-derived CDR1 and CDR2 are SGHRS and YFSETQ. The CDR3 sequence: CASSSTGTEEETQYF. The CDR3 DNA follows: TGCGCCAGCAGCTCCACCGGGACAGAAGAAGAGACCCAGTACTTC.

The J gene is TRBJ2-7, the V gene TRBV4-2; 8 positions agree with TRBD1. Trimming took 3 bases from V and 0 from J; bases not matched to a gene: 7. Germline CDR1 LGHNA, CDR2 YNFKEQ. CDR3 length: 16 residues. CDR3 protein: CASSQAGGQSSYEQYF. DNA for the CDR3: TGTGCCAGCAGCCAGGCAGGGGGCCAGAGCTCCTACGAGCAGTACTTC.

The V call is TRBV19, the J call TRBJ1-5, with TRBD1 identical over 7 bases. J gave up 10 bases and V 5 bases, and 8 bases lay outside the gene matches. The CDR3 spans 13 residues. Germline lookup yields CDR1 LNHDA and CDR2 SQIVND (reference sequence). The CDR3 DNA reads TGTGCCAGTAGTCCGGACAGGACCCAACCCCAGCATTTT. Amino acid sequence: CASSPDRTQPQHF.